The 13 T cell receptor beta chains below come from one sample, sequenced in a study of CD8 T cells in ankylosing spondylitis. TCRdb reprocessed the 5' RACE reads with MiXCR, giving one entry per CDR3 protein. The table includes 130,000 or so distinct CDR3 sequences, 17% detected once. The antigens of these receptors remain unknown. Whole-study findings and limits: There was a TCR beta motif, made of several highly homologous variants, that appeared characteristic of ankylosing spondylitis blood.

Sequenced input: blood, either unsorted or a sorted T cell fraction (not recorded which). Receptor source: a male donor with ankylosing spondylitis.

This clonotype was found a few times. The J gene is TRBJ2-1, the V gene TRBV4-3; no clear D gene. Deletions cut 0 bases from V and 4 bases from J, with 16 bases between. Germline-derived CDR1 and CDR2 are LGHNA and YSLEER. The CDR3 contains 17 residues. In nucleotides, the CDR3 is TGCGCCAGCAGCCAAGATATCAGTGATTCTACTTACAATGAGCAGTTCTTC. Translation gives CASSQDISDSTYNEQFF.

The chain has TRBV29-1 and TRBJ1-2, with D tentatively TRBD1 (6 bases). The V gene's germline CDR1 is SQVTM and CDR2 ANQGSEA. Trimming removed 3 bases from V and 4 bases from J, with 12 bases in between. The CDR3 contains 13 residues. DNA of the CDR3: TGCAGCGTTGAGGCGATGGGGGCCTATGGCTACACCTTC. Its translation is CSVEAMGAYGYTF.

In its sample, this clonotype was seen a few times. The rearrangement uses TRBV29-1 and TRBJ1-2; tentative D call: TRBD1 (6 bases). The V end lost 3 bases, the J end lost 6 bases, and 14 bases lay between the germline ends. The CDR3 contains 13 residues. The germline V gene has CDR1 SQVTM and CDR2 ANQGSEA. As DNA, the CDR3 is TGCAGCGTTGACTTAGACAGGTTGAATGGCTACACCTTC. Translating gives CSVDLDRLNGYTF.

This clonotype was found a few times. The CDR3: CAWRLGASGELFF. The CDR3 nucleotides read TGTGCCTGGAGGCTAGGGGCGTCGGGGGAGCTGTTTTTT. The chain recombines TRBV30 with TRBJ2-2; a weak D match, TRBD1 (5 bases). V shed 3 bases and J shed 8 bases, with 13 bases lying between them. Germline V lookup: CDR1 GTSNPN, CDR2 SVGIG (reference sequence). The CDR3 contains 13 residues.

The table lists this clonotype with a few counts. This sequence joins TRBV27 and TRBJ2-2, with 9 positions matching TRBD1. The V gene end was trimmed by 4 bases and the J gene end by 3 bases; junction bases not matched to a gene: 3. Germline assignment: CDR1 MNHEY and CDR2 SMNVEV (reference sequence). The CDR3 runs 15 residues. This CDR3 is CASSWTGVDTGELFF. In DNA, the CDR3 is TGTGCCAGCAGTTGGACAGGGGTAGACACCGGGGAGCTGTTTTTT.

This sequence joins TRBV7-2 and TRBJ1-2; D may be TRBD1 (5 bases). The CDR3 is made up of 11 amino acids. Germline lookup yields CDR1 SGHTA and CDR2 FQGNSA. Trimming cost V 4 bases and J 8 bases, with 8 bases left between them. The CDR3 DNA is TGTGCCAGCAGCTCGCAGGGAGGCTACACCTTC. This sequence encodes CASSSQGGYTF. The full variable domain, with the rest looked up from reference TRBV7-2 and TRBJ1-2, is GAGVSQSPSNKVTEKGKDVELRCDPISGHTALYWYRQSLGQGLEFLIYFQGNSAPDKSGLPSDRFSAERTGGSVSTLTIQRTQQEDSAVYLCASSSQGGYTFGSGTRLTVV.

The chain recombines TRBV9 with TRBJ2-6; D gene unclear. CDR1 and CDR2 (germline): SGDLS, YYNGEE. The germline V and J ends were trimmed by 2 bases and 0 bases, with 6 bases remaining between them. The CDR3 has 15 residues. CDR3 bases: TGTGCCAGCAGCGTTTGGAGCTCTGGGGCCAACGTCCTGACTTTC. Translated: CASSVWSSGANVLTF.

This clonotype has a count of ten or more. The chain carries TRBV7-8 and TRBJ2-2; the D is unclear. Germline CDR1 and CDR2: SGHVS and FQNEAQ. V dropped 4 bases and J dropped 6 bases, with 6 bases sitting between them. The CDR3 has 12 residues. In DNA, the CDR3 is TGTGCCAGCAGCTCCACCCCCGGGGAGCTGTTTTTT. Its protein is CASSSTPGELFF.

This clonotype came up many times. The gene calls are TRBV25-1 and TRBJ2-1, with 15 bases matching TRBD2. The CDR3 consists of 18 residues. V lost 5 bases and J lost 6; bases outside the gene matches: 11. The germline V gene encodes CDR1 MGHDK and CDR2 SYGVNS. CDR3 DNA: TGTGCCAGCAGTTCAACCGGGACTAGCGGGAGGTTCGTCAATGAGCAGTTCTTC. Translation gives CASSSTGTSGRFVNEQFF.

The rearrangement uses TRBV27 and TRBJ2-3; D gene uncertain. The ends were cut back, 3 bases at V and 0 bases at J, with 19 bases in the middle. CDR1 is MNHEY and CDR2 is SMNVEV in the germline V gene (reference sequence). The length of the CDR3 is 18 residues. As DNA, the CDR3 is TGTGCCAGCAGTTTTGCTATTGAGCTACCCGCTAGCACAGATACGCAGTATTTT. This gives the protein CASSFAIELPASTDTQYF.

The CDR3 DNA sequence: TGTGCCAGCAGCGAGGGCACAGATACGCAGTATTTT. Translated, it gives CASSEGTDTQYF. This chain connects TRBV11-3 to TRBJ2-3; D unclear. The V and J ends lost 5 bases and 1 base respectively, with 4 bases between them. The CDR3 consists of 12 residues. The germline CDR1 and CDR2 sequences are SGHNT and YENEEA.

In this sample, this clonotype turned up a few times. The V gene is TRBV28, the J gene TRBJ2-2; D unresolved. The CDR3 is made up of 15 amino acids. The germline V gene has CDR1 MDHEN and CDR2 SYDVKM. The ends were cut back, 6 bases at V and 0 bases at J, with 11 bases in the middle. The CDR3 nucleotides read TGTGCCAGCAGCCGTTTCCCCTCGAACACCGGGGAGCTGTTTTTT. It yields the protein CASSRFPSNTGELFF.

The rearrangement joins TRBV11-2 to TRBJ2-1; D perhaps matches TRBD2 (5 bases). The V gene's germline CDR1 is SGHAT and CDR2 FQNNGV. The CDR3 has 15 residues. Between the trimmed V and J ends, which lost 3 bases and 9 bases, there was a span of 18 bases. The CDR3 coding sequence is TGTGCCAGCAGCTTGGTAGCGAGTGCTTCGGGTGAGCAGTTCTTC. Residues: CASSLVASASGEQFF.